This TCR beta chain was identified in a study of beta chain features in type 1 diabetes. Study-wide points: People with Type 1 diabetes carried modestly yet significantly shorter TCRB CDR3s in all four CD4+ subsets.

A heparinised blood draw that averaged roughly 110 mL was obtained once from each donor. Purity (above 98%) was reached by all sorted populations. On this clone itself: Antigen unknown.

Sequencing targeted expressed TCRB transcripts, as all isolated RNA had been reverse transcribed. Data came from immunoSEQ multiplex PCR; TCRdb stores just in-frame clones and leaves some out. The table lists 250,000 to 350,000 clones, roughly 11% of them singletons, with 0.015% in the top ten. Germline trimming cut 2 bases from V and 1 base from J; bases unmatched to any gene: 3. The CDR3 consists of 15 residues. From germline, CDR1 is MNHEY and CDR2 SMNVEV (reference sequence). The sequenced material came from naive CD4+ T cells from blood. The source of this sequence is a woman aged 30 to 39 in good health. The chain uses TRBV27 and TRBJ1-1; 8 nucleotides line up with TRBD1. For the CDR3, the DNA is TGTGCCAGCAGTTTAAGGACAGGGACGAACACTGAAGCTTTCTTT. Encoded protein: CASSLRTGTNTEAFF.